One and the same sample provided the 15 T cell receptor beta chains below, sequenced in a study of blood T cell repertoires in COVID-19 (dated by TCRdb to 2020 to 2022). Preparation of the library involved the immunoSEQ multiplex PCR assay. As stored in TCRdb, this immuneACCESS dataset retains in-frame rearrangements with V and J assigned. A fraction of the clones does not appear; measured against another copy, unresolved V genes explain less than half of the discrepancy, and the remainder lacks a known reason. The sample has more than 90,000 clones on record, about 84% of them singletons. The ten largest account for approximately 24% of the sample. Specimen: peripheral blood. These receptors came from a human donor in a cohort sampled during active COVID-19.

The chain is built from TRBV5-1 and TRBJ2-1, with D maybe TRBD2 (6 bases). The V end lost 4 bases, the J end lost 1 base, and 30 bases lay between the germline ends. The CDR3 sequence is 21 residues long. Germline CDR1 SGHRS, CDR2 YFSETQ. CDR3 nucleotide sequence: TGCGCCAGCAGCGCCCATGAACTCCACGGGACTCGGAGAAGTTCCTACAATGAGCAGTTCTTC. This sequence encodes CASSAHELHGTRRSSYNEQFF.

The chain is built from TRBV5-4 and TRBJ2-5, with 7 bases that match TRBD1. Germline trimming cut 5 bases from V and 1 base from J; bases unmatched to any gene: 8. CDR1 SGHNT and CDR2 YYREEE come from the germline V gene (reference sequence). This CDR3 comprises 15 residues. The CDR3 here is CASSSRQGRQETQYF. The CDR3 bases are TGTGCCAGCAGTTCAAGACAGGGCCGCCAAGAGACCCAGTACTTC.

This clone was seen more than once but under ten times. The chain is built from TRBV9 and TRBJ1-4; no reliable D call. V was clipped by 4 bases and J by 0 bases, with 7 bases between them. The V gene's germline CDR1 is SGDLS and CDR2 YYNGEE. The CDR3 consists of 14 residues. The CDR3 DNA is TGTGCCAGCAGCTCTCTAACAACTAATGAAAAACTGTTTTTT. This gives the protein CASSSLTTNEKLFF. The complete variable domain, with remaining parts taken from reference TRBV9 and TRBJ1-4, reads DSGVTQTPKHLITATGQRVTLRCSPRSGDLSVYWYQQSLDQGLQFLIQYYNGEERAKGNILERFSAQQFPDLHSELNLSSLELGDSALYFCASSSLTTNEKLFFGSGTQLSVL.

This rearrangement joins TRBV7-2 to TRBJ1-6; 7 bases agree with TRBD1. Looked up from germline, CDR1 is SGHTA and CDR2 is FQGNSA. The CDR3 consists of 16 residues. Trimming at V came to 1 base and at J to 6 bases, leaving 6 bases not matched to a gene. This CDR3 reads CASSLVVQGGNSPLHF. Here the CDR3 DNA reads TGTGCCAGCAGCTTAGTGGTTCAGGGGGGTAATTCACCCCTCCACTTT. The full variable domain, its missing parts supplied by reference TRBV7-2 and TRBJ1-6, is GAGVSQSPSNKVTEKGKDVELRCDPISGHTALYWYRQSLGQGLEFLIYFQGNSAPDKSGLPSDRFSAERTGGSVSTLTIQRTQQEDSAVYLCASSLVVQGGNSPLHFGNGTRLTVT.

The rearrangement joins TRBV5-3 to TRBJ1-5; unclear D gene. TRBV5-3 is filed as an ORF, its function uncertain. Trimming removed 4 bases at V and 5 bases at J, with 7 bases between. The CDR3 is made up of 12 amino acids. The CDR3 coding sequence is TGTGCCAGAAGCCCTGGAGATCAGCCCCAGCATTTT. This codes for CARSPGDQPQHF.

This clone was picked up a small number of times. The CDR3 bases are TGTGCCAGCAGCCAACTTAGCGGGGGGGCCACCGGGGAGCTGTTTTTT. Encoded protein: CASSQLSGGATGELFF. The chain is built from TRBV3-1 (or the pseudogene TRBV3-2) and TRBJ2-2, with TRBD2 matching 11 bases. Per germline, CDR1 LGHDT and CDR2 YNNKEL (reference sequence). CDR3 length: 16 residues. Trimming removed 2 bases from V and 4 bases from J; junction bases left unmatched: 3.

The rearrangement joins TRBV10-3 to TRBJ1-6, with a tentative D call TRBD1 (5 bases). Trimming shortened V by 6 bases and J by 0 bases, and 12 bases separated the two germline ends. In germline, CDR1 is ENHRY, CDR2 SYGVKD. CDR3 size: 16 residues. DNA of the CDR3: TGTGCCATCAGCGCGGGGGGAGGCTCCTATAATTCACCCCTCCACTTT. Translation: CAISAGGGSYNSPLHF.

This sequence joins TRBV6-5 and TRBJ1-6; a possible D gene is TRBD1 (5 bases). V lost 0 bases and J lost 9, with 12 bases in between. This CDR3 region has 15 residues. CDR1 is MNHEY and CDR2 is SVGAGI in the germline V gene. CDR3 nucleotide sequence: TGTGCCAGCAGTTACTCAGGGGAAACGGCTTCACCCCTCCACTTT. Translated, it gives CASSYSGETASPLHF.

The V call is TRBV5-1, the J call TRBJ1-1, with TRBD1 matching over 7 bases. From germline, CDR1 is SGHRS and CDR2 YFSETQ. After removal of 4 bases from V and 0 bases from J, the junction contained 12 bases not matched to a gene. This CDR3 has 17 amino acids. CDR3 protein: CASSPSTGMAMNTEAFF. CDR3 nucleotides: TGCGCCAGCAGCCCCTCGACAGGGATGGCAATGAACACTGAAGCTTTCTTT. Filled out from reference TRBV5-1 and TRBJ1-1, the complete variable domain reads KAGVTQTPRYLIKTRGQQVTLSCSPISGHRSVSWYQQTPGQGLQFLFEYFSETQRNKGNFPGRFSGRQFSNSRSEMNVSTLELGDSALYLCASSPSTGMAMNTEAFFGQGTRLTVV.

This clone has a handful of counts. The chain employs TRBV6-2 or TRBV6-3 and TRBJ1-2; TRBD1 matches 8 bases. The CDR3 length is 15 residues. With V trimmed by 2 bases and J by 3 bases, 5 bases remained unmatched. Germline V gives CDR1 MNHEY, CDR2 SVGEGT. CDR3 bases: TGTGCCAGCAGTTACCGCGGACAGGGTGACTATGGCTACACCTTC. As protein: CASSYRGQGDYGYTF.

This clone was counted a single time. This chain joins TRBV7-2 and TRBJ1-1; TRBD1 aligns across 12 bases. The CDR3 runs to 14 residues. CDR1 is SGHTA and CDR2 is FQGNSA in the germline V gene. Germline trimming cut 4 bases from V and 6 bases from J; bases unmatched to any gene: 3. The CDR3 spells CASSSGTGGSEAFF. In nucleotides, the CDR3 is TGTGCCAGCAGCTCCGGGACAGGGGGCTCTGAAGCTTTCTTT.

The genes are TRBV5-1 and TRBJ1-1, with D tentatively TRBD1 (6 bases). The germline V gene encodes CDR1 SGHRS and CDR2 YFSETQ. V was pared by 0 bases and J by 0 bases, with 9 bases between. This CDR3 has 15 residues. The CDR3 protein is CASSLGTVMNTEAFF. DNA for the CDR3: TGCGCCAGCAGCTTGGGGACAGTAATGAACACTGAAGCTTTCTTT.

There are a few counts of this clone. The rearrangement links TRBV19 to TRBJ2-3; 7 positions agree with TRBD2. The CDR3 has 16 amino acids. The J segment lost 4 bases and the V segment lost 3 bases, leaving 10 bases of the junction unmatched. The germline V gene has CDR1 LNHDA and CDR2 SQIVND (reference sequence). Here the CDR3 reads CASSIGLVRMSDTQYF. CDR3 nucleotides: TGTGCCAGTAGTATTGGACTAGTCAGAATGTCAGATACGCAGTATTTT.

This rearrangement joins TRBV6-6 to TRBJ2-7; D might be TRBD1 (6 bases). This CDR3 spans 13 amino acids. Germline V gene lookup returns CDR1 MNHNY and CDR2 SVGAGI (reference sequence). V was trimmed by 10 bases and J by 6 bases, leaving 19 bases between them. Here the CDR3 reads CATGTTSTSEQYF. The CDR3 coding sequence is TGTGCCACCGGGACAACCTCCACTAGCGAGCAGTACTTC.

V is TRBV13 and J is TRBJ2-7; D remains unclear. This CDR3 spans 13 amino acids. Trimming pared 4 bases from V and 1 base from J, leaving 8 bases between. Germline V CDR1 and CDR2: PRHDT, FYEKMQ (reference sequence). The CDR3 DNA is TGTGCCAGCAGCTCAGGCAAATCCTACGAGCAGTACTTC. Encoded protein: CASSSGKSYEQYF.